Listed below are T cell receptor beta chains from one sample, sequenced in a study of identical twins. TCRdb fed the 5' RACE reads into MiXCR, producing one record per CDR3 protein. The sample lists about 200,000 distinct CDR3 sequences; 6.5% were seen once. These data also formed part of another study, on T cells expressing NK-cell markers.

Sequencing was carried out using CD8+ T cells sorted from blood. These receptors were taken from a woman under 30 in good health. Both conserved end residues are part of each CDR3. Fields, in order: V gene, D gene, J gene, clone size, CDR3 protein, CDR3 DNA. A D gene is named only where the DNA matches it firmly. Clone sizes are given selectively: once, few, many, or a class where the clone is expanded.

TRBV9	.	TRBJ2-1	few	CASSPNIGEQFF	TGTGCCAGCAGCCCTAATATTGGTGAGCAGTTCTTC
TRBV2	.	TRBJ1-1	many	CASTKAEAFF	TGTGCCAGCACAAAGGCTGAAGCTTTCTTT
TRBV10-3	TRBD1	TRBJ1-3	many	CAIRPDRASGNTIYF	TGTGCCATCAGACCGGACAGGGCGTCTGGAAACACCATATATTTT
TRBV7-6	TRBD1	TRBJ2-7	.	CASSLAEGQGDSYEQYF	TGTGCCAGCAGCTTAGCAGAGGGACAGGGGGACTCCTACGAGCAGTACTTC
TRBV10-2	TRBD1	TRBJ1-1	many	CASIRTGNTEAFF	TGCGCCAGCATCCGGACAGGGAACACTGAAGCTTTCTTT
TRBV7-9	TRBD1	TRBJ2-7	many	CASSLVTGPYEQYF	TGTGCCAGCAGCTTGGTGACAGGGCCCTACGAGCAGTACTTC
TRBV3-1	TRBD2	TRBJ2-3	.	CASSQTAGGRADTQYF	TGTGCCAGCAGCCAGACAGCGGGAGGAAGGGCAGATACGCAGTATTTT
TRBV4-1	.	TRBJ1-2	few	CASSQESWAGPDGYTF	TGCGCCAGCAGCCAAGAGAGTTGGGCAGGTCCCGATGGCTACACCTTC
TRBV12-3/TRBV12-4	.	TRBJ1-3	few	CATYDGTAYPGNTIYF	TGTGCCACCTACGACGGAACAGCCTACCCTGGAAACACCATATATTTT
TRBV5-6	.	TRBJ1-4	many	CASSSTGGSSNEKLFF	TGTGCCAGCAGCTCCACCGGCGGGTCAAGTAATGAAAAACTGTTTTTT
TRBV7-9	TRBD1	TRBJ1-2	few	CASSRPGQGTGGYTF	TGTGCCAGCAGCCGCCCGGGACAGGGGACGGGTGGCTACACCTTC
TRBV30	TRBD1	TRBJ1-4	few	CARAGGATNEKLFF	TGTGCCAGAGCAGGGGGCGCAACTAATGAAAAACTGTTTTTT
TRBV7-6	.	TRBJ2-6	many	CASSPRISGANVLTF	TGTGCCAGCAGCCCCCGTATCTCTGGGGCCAACGTCCTGACTTTC
TRBV7-9	TRBD1	TRBJ1-1	many	CASSLVGTANTEAFF	TGTGCCAGCAGCTTAGTGGGGACAGCGAACACTGAAGCTTTCTTT
TRBV11-1	TRBD2	TRBJ2-1	.	CASSPGTSGAGSYNEQFF	TGTGCCAGCAGCCCGGGGACTAGCGGGGCCGGGAGTTACAATGAGCAGTTCTTC
TRBV11-2	TRBD2	TRBJ2-5	.	CASSLGLAEGETQYF	TGTGCCAGCAGCTTGGGACTAGCGGAGGGGGAGACCCAGTACTTC
TRBV6-1	TRBD2	TRBJ2-7	.	CASDTPKGSGSYEQYF	TGTGCCAGCGACACTCCGAAAGGTAGCGGGAGTTACGAGCAGTACTTC
TRBV11-2	.	TRBJ2-2	.	CASSSSGSGELFF	TGTGCCAGCAGCTCGTCAGGGTCCGGGGAGCTGTTTTTT
TRBV6-1	TRBD2	TRBJ2-5	.	CASSAAFPGGRETQYF	TGTGCCAGCAGTGCGGCCTTCCCGGGAGGGAGAGAGACCCAGTACTTC
TRBV10-3	TRBD2	TRBJ2-2	.	CAISEGLAGANTGELFF	TGTGCCATCAGTGAGGGACTAGCGGGCGCAAACACCGGGGAGCTGTTTTTT
TRBV5-1	.	TRBJ2-3	few	CASSLSLRGNTDTQYF	TGCGCCAGCAGCTTAAGCCTGCGCGGGAACACAGATACGCAGTATTTT
TRBV29-1	.	TRBJ2-7	few	CSVEEDFHYEQYF	TGCAGCGTTGAAGAGGACTTCCATTACGAGCAGTACTTC
TRBV12-3/TRBV12-4	TRBD2	TRBJ2-3	many	CASSPSGLAADTQYF	TGTGCCAGCAGTCCTTCGGGACTAGCGGCAGATACGCAGTATTTT
TRBV6-1	TRBD1	TRBJ2-1	.	CASSRGTGRYNEQFF	TGTGCCAGCAGCCGGGGGACAGGGAGGTACAATGAGCAGTTCTTC
TRBV20-1	.	TRBJ2-1	.	CSAVPIDRMPYNEQFF	TGCAGTGCTGTTCCTATCGACAGGATGCCGTACAATGAGCAGTTCTTC
TRBV5-6	.	TRBJ2-5	.	CASSMTKHISNQETQYF	TGTGCCAGCAGCATGACTAAGCATATATCCAACCAAGAGACCCAGTACTTC
TRBV5-1	.	TRBJ1-2	.	CASSLNPGAYGYTF	TGCGCCAGCAGCTTGAATCCAGGCGCCTATGGCTACACCTTC
TRBV7-9	TRBD2	TRBJ2-1	many	CASSPTSGRDYNEQFF	TGTGCCAGCAGTCCTACTAGCGGGAGGGACTACAATGAGCAGTTCTTC
TRBV21-1	.	TRBJ2-1	.	CASSNGIDEQFF	TGTGCCAGCAGCAATGGCATAGATGAGCAGTTCTTC
TRBV12-3/TRBV12-4	.	TRBJ1-1	few	CATMRWGGTEAFF	TGTGCCACTATGAGGTGGGGGGGAACTGAAGCTTTCTTT
TRBV15	.	TRBJ1-1	many	CATSNPGLLNTEAFF	TGTGCCACCAGCAATCCAGGGCTTCTGAACACTGAAGCTTTCTTT
TRBV29-1	.	TRBJ1-1	.	CSAGDTLNTEAFF	TGCAGCGCCGGGGACACCTTGAACACTGAAGCTTTCTTT
TRBV12-3/TRBV12-4	.	TRBJ2-3	.	CASNFAGPTDTQYF	TGTGCCAGCAATTTTGCGGGACCCACAGATACGCAGTATTTT
TRBV7-9	.	TRBJ2-7	many	CAGAVNPYEQYF	TGTGCCGGGGCGGTTAACCCCTACGAGCAGTACTTC
TRBV29-1	.	TRBJ2-1	few	CSVLRAQYNEQFF	TGCAGCGTTTTGAGGGCCCAGTACAATGAGCAGTTCTTC
TRBV3-1	TRBD1	TRBJ2-4	few	CASSQAKSTGLDIQYF	TGTGCCAGCAGCCAAGCGAAATCGACAGGGTTGGACATTCAGTACTTC
TRBV30	.	TRBJ2-1	many	CAWSDYSNEQFF	TGTGCCTGGAGTGACTACAGCAATGAGCAGTTCTTC
TRBV7-9	.	TRBJ1-3	many	CASSQRPGEDSGNTIYF	TGTGCCAGCAGCCAGCGGCCCGGAGAGGACTCTGGAAACACCATATATTTT
TRBV3-1	.	TRBJ1-1	.	CASSHRASRFSPEAFF	TGTGCCAGCAGCCATAGGGCCTCGAGGTTCTCTCCCGAAGCTTTCTTT
TRBV6-2/TRBV6-3	TRBD2	TRBJ2-1	.	CASSYPRGGSSYNEQFF	TGTGCCAGCAGTTACCCACGGGGCGGGAGCTCCTACAATGAGCAGTTCTTC
TRBV7-9	TRBD2	TRBJ2-3	many	CASKSSSGVIDTQYF	TGTGCCAGCAAGAGTTCTAGCGGGGTAATAGATACGCAGTATTTT
TRBV2	.	TRBJ2-5	many	CASMGTSQETQYF	TGTGCCAGCATGGGGACGAGCCAAGAGACCCAGTACTTC
TRBV12-5	.	TRBJ2-3	.	CASESSPWGADTQYF	TGTGCTAGTGAATCCTCTCCCTGGGGGGCAGATACGCAGTATTTT
TRBV12-3/TRBV12-4	.	TRBJ1-1	few	CASSFPGLTGVKTEAFF	TGTGCCAGCAGTTTCCCGGGCCTGACAGGTGTTAAAACTGAAGCTTTCTTT
TRBV20-1	.	TRBJ2-1	.	CSAITGGSGYNEQFF	TGCAGTGCTATAACTGGGGGGTCTGGCTACAATGAGCAGTTCTTC
TRBV11-2	.	TRBJ2-7	.	CASRWGSSAQYF	TGTGCCAGCAGGTGGGGCTCCTCGGCGCAGTACTTC
TRBV7-2	.	TRBJ2-1	.	CASSLMIRGAYNEQFF	TGTGCCAGCAGCCTCATGATCCGGGGTGCCTACAATGAGCAGTTCTTC
TRBV4-2	.	TRBJ2-7	.	CASSQEHGMGEQYF	TGTGCCAGCAGCCAAGAACATGGCATGGGCGAGCAGTACTTC
TRBV20-1	.	TRBJ2-1	many	CSASRLAPWDEQFF	TGCAGTGCTAGTCGTCTAGCTCCCTGGGATGAGCAGTTCTTC
TRBV20-1	TRBD1	TRBJ1-5	.	CSATAGTDNQPQHF	TGCAGTGCGACGGCCGGGACAGACAATCAGCCCCAGCATTTT
TRBV4-1	.	TRBJ1-4	few	CASSQAGSTNEKLFF	TGCGCCAGCAGCCAAGCGGGTAGCACTAATGAAAAACTGTTTTTT
TRBV4-1	TRBD1	TRBJ2-7	.	CASSQRTGGYEQYF	TGCGCCAGCAGCCAACGGACAGGGGGCTACGAGCAGTACTTC
TRBV4-1	TRBD2	TRBJ2-5	few	CASSHLAGRLGETQYF	TGCGCCAGCAGCCACCTAGCGGGAAGACTAGGAGAGACCCAGTACTTC
TRBV11-3	.	TRBJ2-7	.	CASSPRTSYEQYF	TGTGCCAGCAGCCCCAGGACTTCCTACGAGCAGTACTTC
TRBV5-6	.	TRBJ2-6	few	CASSRGADSPSGANVLTF	TGTGCCAGCAGCCGGGGGGCAGATAGTCCCTCTGGGGCCAACGTCCTGACTTTC
TRBV18	.	TRBJ2-4	few	CASSPGEHENIQYF	TGTGCCAGCTCACCGGGGGAGCATGAAAACATTCAGTACTTC
TRBV7-2	TRBD2	TRBJ2-1	many	CASSGTSGGSTYNEQFF	TGTGCCAGCAGCGGGACTAGCGGCGGATCTACCTACAATGAGCAGTTCTTC
TRBV9	.	TRBJ2-7	few	CASSVRQGVNEQYF	TGTGCCAGCAGCGTCCGGCAGGGTGTCAACGAGCAGTACTTC
TRBV14	TRBD2	TRBJ2-5	.	CASSQWESSGLMGAQYF	TGTGCCAGCAGCCAATGGGAGTCTAGCGGCTTGATGGGCGCCCAGTACTTC